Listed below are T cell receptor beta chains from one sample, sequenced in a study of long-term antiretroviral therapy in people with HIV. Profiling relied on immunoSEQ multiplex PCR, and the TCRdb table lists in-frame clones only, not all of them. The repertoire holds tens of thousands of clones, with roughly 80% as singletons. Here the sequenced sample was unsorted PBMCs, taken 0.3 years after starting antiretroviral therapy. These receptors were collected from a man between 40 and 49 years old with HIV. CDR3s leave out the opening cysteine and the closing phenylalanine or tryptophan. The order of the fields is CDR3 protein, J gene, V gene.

CDR3: ASTLGGRGEQY
J: TRBJ2-7
V: TRBV6-6

CDR3: ASSEATALYGYT
J: TRBJ1-2
V: TRBV6-1

CDR3: ASSIQGADTEAF
J: TRBJ1-1
V: TRBV27

CDR3: ASSYDRGTGYDYT
J: TRBJ1-2
V: TRBV18

CDR3: ASTQAGGWYEQY
J: TRBJ2-7
V: TRBV6-1

CDR3: ASSLLGTEKY
J: TRBJ2-3
V: TRBV7-2

CDR3: AWSAQGGRANGYT
J: TRBJ1-2
V: TRBV30

CDR3: ASGGPRGLQPQH
J: TRBJ1-5
V: TRBV6-5

CDR3: ASSFEGHEQF
J: TRBJ2-1
V: TRBV11-2

CDR3: ASSYSRWDYGYT
J: TRBJ1-2
V: TRBV6-5

CDR3: ASSLANLYEQY
J: TRBJ2-7
V: TRBV5-6

CDR3: SVEENLAGGGDTQY
J: TRBJ2-3
V: TRBV29-1

CDR3: ASSQGYGTSNTGELF
J: TRBJ2-2
V: TRBV14

CDR3: ASMGGSYNEQF
J: TRBJ2-1
V: TRBV2

CDR3: ASSFGGSNEQF
J: TRBJ2-1
V: TRBV27

CDR3: ASSHGGYGQY
J: TRBJ2-3
V: TRBV7-2

CDR3: ASSPSHGVNEQF
J: TRBJ2-1
V: TRBV7-3

CDR3: ASSVLLTDTQY
J: TRBJ2-3
V: TRBV9

CDR3: ASSMWGGEQY
J: TRBJ2-7
V: TRBV19

CDR3: ASSLYGTGNPQSQETQY
J: TRBJ2-5
V: TRBV18

CDR3: ASSQLSSGQEQF
J: TRBJ2-1
V: TRBV4-3

CDR3: ASSSDYGYT
J: TRBJ1-2
V: TRBV11-1

CDR3: ASSPDRGSNQPQH
J: TRBJ1-5
V: TRBV2

CDR3: AWIRQGDISGNTIY
J: TRBJ1-3
V: TRBV30

CDR3: ASSVMSSYEQY
J: TRBJ2-7
V: TRBV2

CDR3: ASSLKGLGELF
J: TRBJ2-2
V: TRBV27

CDR3: ASSQDRAREQY
J: TRBJ2-7
V: TRBV18

CDR3: AIGFRQGIGGYT
J: TRBJ1-2
V: TRBV28

CDR3: ASSLSSQGNTEAF
J: TRBJ1-1
V: TRBV7-2

CDR3: ASRTGGRGYT
J: TRBJ1-2
V: TRBV27

CDR3: ASSPGTPNTEAF
J: TRBJ1-1
V: TRBV7-2

CDR3: ASSVAGTSTYNEQF
J: TRBJ2-1
V: TRBV9

CDR3: ASSLARVEDGGELF
J: TRBJ2-2
V: TRBV5-4